Described below is a single T cell receptor (beta chain) sequence and its context. Its antigen is unidentified. At one of its ends the junction is not consistent with the germline gene, which may arise from a read error. TCR beta libraries were built with iRepertoire HTBI primers and Arm-PCR of CDR3 regions. TCRdb re-analysed the multiplex PCR reads in MiXCR, keeping a single row per CDR3 protein. The sample lists 350,000 to 500,000 distinct CDR3 sequences, roughly 23% occurring once. The sample is drawn from a study of regulatory T cells in long-lasting Graves disease. As for the study in general: The study counted Graves' disease as persistent given over 5 years of antithyroid drugs and positive TSH receptor antibodies. Notes on the study in general: Persistent disease was associated with favored TRBV28 usage and with favored use of TRBJ1-2 and TRBJ2-5. TCR diversity was lower in persistent than newly diagnosed Graves' disease.

The time point: persistent/refractory GD, antithyroid drugs over 5 years with positive TRAb. The authors made the TCR library using RNA they extracted from PBMCs. It was by American Thyroid Association guidelines that Graves' disease was diagnosed. Germline assignment: CDR1 ENHRY and CDR2 SYGVKD. The CDR3 extends over 13 amino acids. The V and J genes are TRBV10-3 and TRBJ2-1, with D unresolved. The origin of this receptor is a female donor with Graves disease. The source material was peripheral blood mononuclear cells (PBMCs), sampled when the disease was refractory, from a patient treated with antithyroid drugs. CDR3 residues: CASSFSVYNEQFF. In DNA, the CDR3 is TGTGCCAGCAGTTTTTCAGTATACAATGAGCAGTTCTTC.